These 31 T cell receptor beta chains were all obtained from the same sample, sequenced in a study of blood T cell repertoires in COVID-19 (dated by TCRdb to about 2020). The library was generated by the immunoSEQ multiplex PCR assay. Held by TCRdb, this immuneACCESS table contains in-frame sequences only and omits some clones. Under half of the omission traces to an unresolved V gene where checked; the cause of the rest is unknown. The sample table contains about 670,000 clones; only one count was recorded for approximately 90% of them. The ten largest clones add up to approximately 0.25% of the sample. The sequencing sample was made of peripheral blood. The receptors come from a woman aged 18-29 years with acute or convalescent COVID-19.

The chain employs TRBV30 and TRBJ2-1; 7 bases agree with TRBD2. The length of the CDR3 is 16 residues. Germline V lookup: CDR1 GTSNPN, CDR2 SVGIG (reference sequence). Germline trimming cut 1 base from V and 9 bases from J; bases unmatched to any gene: 15. For the CDR3, the DNA is TGTGCCTGGAGTGAACGGATAGCGGGTGGCTTTGGTGAGCAGTTCTTC. It is translated as CAWSERIAGGFGEQFF.

The V and J genes are TRBV2 and TRBJ1-4; D uncertain. The ends were cut back, 4 bases at V and 0 bases at J, with 12 bases in the middle. CDR1 and CDR2 (germline): SNHLY, FYNNEI. The CDR3 extends over 16 amino acids. Written as DNA, the CDR3 is TGTGCCAGCAGTGTGTCCCAGTTTGCAACTAATGAAAAACTGTTTTTT. Protein: CASSVSQFATNEKLFF.

The rearrangement links TRBV30 to TRBJ1-1, with D possibly TRBD1 on 5 matching bases. The CDR3 has 14 amino acids. V lost 2 bases to trimming and J lost 0 bases, with 10 bases between them. Germline assignment: CDR1 GTSNPN and CDR2 SVGIG (reference sequence). CDR3 DNA sequence: TGTGCCTGGAGTCGGGGGGAGATGAACACTGAAGCTTTCTTT. Amino acid sequence: CAWSRGEMNTEAFF.

The gene calls are TRBV11-2 and TRBJ2-3; the D gene is possibly TRBD2 (5 bases). Between the trimmed V and J ends, which lost 0 bases and 1 base, there was a span of 11 bases. The CDR3 runs 16 residues. CDR1 and CDR2 (germline): SGHAT, FQNNGV. The chain's CDR3 is CASSLDGVGGTDTQYF. In DNA, the CDR3 is TGTGCCAGCAGCTTAGATGGAGTCGGGGGCACAGATACGCAGTATTTT.

Worth noting for this clone: Different DNA sequences within this sample yield the same CDR3. The chain recombines TRBV5-4 with TRBJ1-1; the D gene is possibly TRBD1 (5 bases). This CDR3 has 11 residues. V lost 2 bases and J lost 8, with 7 bases in between. Germline V gene sequence: CDR1 SGHNT, CDR2 YYREEE (reference sequence). CDR3 nucleotide sequence: TGTGCCAGCAGCTTTGGGGGGGAAGCTTTCTTT. It is translated as CASSFGGEAFF. The full variable domain, rest sourced from reference TRBV5-4 and TRBJ1-1, is ETGVTQSPTHLIKTRGQQVTLRCSSQSGHNTVSWYQQALGQGPQFIFQYYREEENGRGNFPPRFSGLQFPNYSSELNVNALELDDSALYLCASSFGGEAFFGQGTRLTVV.

The CDR3 nucleotides read TGTGCCAGCAGCTTCCCGGGGTTGCCCCTCCACTTT. Its translation is CASSFPGLPLHF. This chain uses TRBV5-5 with TRBJ1-6; D ambiguous. Germline CDR1 reads SGHKS; CDR2 reads YYEKEE (reference sequence). The CDR3 has 12 residues. V lost 2 bases, J lost 13 bases, and 10 bases lay in between.

This clone was observed once. This chain links TRBV5-1 with TRBJ1-2; no definite D call. V dropped 0 bases and J dropped 0 bases, with 9 bases sitting between them. This CDR3 is 15 amino acids long. Germline V CDR1 and CDR2: SGHRS, YFSETQ. The CDR3 loop is CASSLGEAANYGYTF. The CDR3 nucleotides are TGCGCCAGCAGCTTGGGAGAGGCAGCTAACTATGGCTACACCTTC.

Here the CDR3 reads CAISESPAGTGYGYTF. The CDR3 DNA sequence: TGTGCCATCAGTGAGTCCCCGGCGGGCACCGGCTATGGCTACACCTTC. This rearrangement joins TRBV10-3 to TRBJ1-2; D gene uncertain. The CDR3 sequence is 16 residues long. V gave up 0 bases and J gave up 4 bases, with 15 bases separating them. From germline, CDR1 is ENHRY and CDR2 SYGVKD.

The genes are TRBV5-1 and TRBJ1-1, with a weak D call TRBD1 (5 bases). CDR1 is SGHRS and CDR2 is YFSETQ in the germline V gene. CDR3 size: 13 residues. Trimming cost V 4 bases and J 2 bases, with 9 bases left between them. CDR3 amino acids: CASSLRDNTEAFF. The CDR3 region has the DNA TGCGCCAGCAGCCTCAGGGATAACACTGAAGCTTTCTTT.

The chain recombines TRBV13 with TRBJ2-1; 8 bases are a match to TRBD2. V trimming: 5 bases; J trimming: 6 bases; junction bases outside the gene matches: 12. The CDR3 sequence is 16 residues long. Germline V lookup: CDR1 PRHDT, CDR2 FYEKMQ (reference sequence). CDR3 sequence (DNA): TGTGCCAGCAGCCCGCGTGTGCGGGAGGCAGGCAATGAGCAGTTCTTC. This gives the protein CASSPRVREAGNEQFF.

The chain employs TRBV27 and TRBJ2-4, with 7 bases aligning to TRBD1. J was trimmed by 2 bases and V by 6 bases; bases with no gene match: 4. Germline CDR1 MNHEY, CDR2 SMNVEV (reference sequence). This CDR3 comprises 14 residues. The CDR3 here is CASSRQGSKNIQYF. In nucleotides, the CDR3 is TGTGCCAGCAGCCGACAGGGTTCCAAAAACATTCAGTACTTC.

The rearrangement uses TRBV28 and TRBJ1-1; TRBD1 is a possible D gene (6 bases). CDR1 and CDR2 from the germline V gene are MDHEN and SYDVKM. This CDR3 region has 22 residues. Trimming removed 3 bases at V and 0 bases at J, with 32 bases between. CDR3 DNA: TGTGCCAGCAGTTTTGTTCGGGGTGTTTTGTGGGACACAGGCTCCATGAACACTGAAGCTTTCTTT. It yields the protein CASSFVRGVLWDTGSMNTEAFF.

The chain employs TRBV6-5 and TRBJ1-6; D remains ambiguous. CDR1 MNHEY and CDR2 SVGAGI come from the germline V gene. The V and J ends lost 1 base and 8 bases respectively, with 15 bases between them. The CDR3 is 16 amino acids. CDR3 region: CASSYFPGLTDSPLHF. In DNA, the CDR3 is TGTGCCAGCAGTTACTTTCCGGGATTGACGGATTCACCCCTCCACTTT.

Note on this clone: In the same sample, other DNA sequences code for this CDR3. The chain employs TRBV5-1 and TRBJ1-4, with a possible D match to TRBD1 (5 bases). This CDR3 is 13 amino acids long. Trimming shortened V by 0 bases and J by 5 bases, and 5 bases separated the two germline ends. The germline V gene has CDR1 SGHRS and CDR2 YFSETQ. CDR3 in DNA: TGCGCCAGCAGCTTGGGACAGAATGAAAAACTGTTTTTT. Amino acids: CASSLGQNEKLFF. Drawing the rest from reference TRBV5-1 and TRBJ1-4, the complete variable domain is KAGVTQTPRYLIKTRGQQVTLSCSPISGHRSVSWYQQTPGQGLQFLFEYFSETQRNKGNFPGRFSGRQFSNSRSEMNVSTLELGDSALYLCASSLGQNEKLFFGSGTQLSVL.

This chain joins TRBV7-2 and TRBJ2-1; no clear D. In germline, CDR1 is SGHTA, CDR2 FQGNSA. The CDR3 covers 13 residues. V lost 3 bases, J lost 7 bases, and 10 bases lay in between. The CDR3 loop reads CASSFLRRNEQFF. CDR3 in DNA: TGTGCCAGCAGCTTTCTTAGGAGAAATGAGCAGTTCTTC.

The chain recombines TRBV21-1 with TRBJ1-6; the DNA was not compared with TRBD1, the D call given in the table. TRBV21-1 is noted as a pseudogene. The CDR3 has 16 residues. CDR3 loop: CASSKGRDRASSPLHF. In nucleotides, the CDR3 is TGTGCCAGCAGCAAAGGTAGAGACAGGGCCAGTTCACCCCTCCACTTT.

The rearrangement links TRBV28 to TRBJ2-7; 8 bases fit TRBD1. Germline-derived CDR1 and CDR2 are MDHEN and SYDVKM. Germline trimming cut 3 bases from V and 4 bases from J; bases unmatched to any gene: 5. This CDR3 is built from 14 residues. The CDR3 DNA sequence: TGTGCCAGCAGTTTGGGACAGGACGCTTACGAGCAGTACTTC. Translating it yields CASSLGQDAYEQYF.

The chain links TRBV13 to TRBJ1-5; 7 bases fit TRBD1. V dropped 5 bases and J dropped 0; count of bases not matched to a gene: 4. There are 15 residues in the CDR3. Per germline, CDR1 PRHDT and CDR2 FYEKMQ (reference sequence). Here the CDR3 DNA reads TGTGCCAGCAGCCTCGGGACAGATAGCAATCAGCCCCAGCATTTT. Translating it yields CASSLGTDSNQPQHF.

This chain connects TRBV27 to TRBJ1-3; D unresolved. Per germline, CDR1 MNHEY and CDR2 SMNVEV (reference sequence). This CDR3 contains 13 residues. Trimming shortened V by 6 bases and J by 3 bases, and 9 bases separated the two germline ends. In DNA, the CDR3 is TGTGCCAGCAGGAGGGTAGGTGGAAACACCATATATTTT. Protein product: CASRRVGGNTIYF.

The chain uses TRBV6-5 and TRBJ1-2, with D possibly being TRBD1 (6 bases). The CDR3 covers 14 residues. The germline V gene has CDR1 MNHEY and CDR2 SVGAGI. The V and J ends lost 6 bases and 5 bases respectively, with 16 bases between them. The CDR3 sequence is CASRAGDTAYGYTF. Written as DNA, the CDR3 is TGTGCCAGCAGGGCTGGGGACACAGCTTATGGCTACACCTTC.

The chain uses TRBV6-1 and TRBJ2-7; tentatively, D is TRBD2 (5 bases). The CDR3 spans 13 residues. CDR1 is MNHNS and CDR2 is SASEGT in the germline V gene. V gave up 2 bases and J gave up 6 bases, with 11 bases separating them. This chain's CDR3 is CASSEQPGTEQYF. CDR3 nucleotides: TGTGCCAGCAGTGAACAGCCGGGAACCGAGCAGTACTTC.

J is TRBJ1-3 and V is TRBV7-9; D unresolved. This CDR3 is built from 16 residues. V was trimmed by 5 bases and J by 0 bases, leaving 14 bases between them. Germline CDR1 SEHNR, CDR2 FQNEAQ (reference sequence). CDR3 in DNA: TGTGCCAGCAGCCCCCCGGCGGTATACTCTGGAAACACCATATATTTT. This codes for CASSPPAVYSGNTIYF. The variable domain in full, completed from reference TRBV7-9 and TRBJ1-3, reads DTGVSQNPRHKITKRGQNVTFRCDPISEHNRLYWYRQTLGQGPEFLTYFQNEAQLEKSRLLSDRFSAERPKGSFSTLEIQRTEQGDSAMYLCASSPPAVYSGNTIYFGEGSWLTVV.

The rearrangement uses TRBV6-5 and TRBJ2-3; TRBD1 agrees at 8 bases. V shed 7 bases, J shed 2 bases, and the junction held 8 bases outside the gene matches. Per germline, CDR1 MNHEY and CDR2 SVGAGI. The CDR3 has 15 amino acids. Here the CDR3 DNA reads TGTGCCAGCACCACAACAGGGGGGCCCACAGATACGCAGTATTTT. Its translation: CASTTTGGPTDTQYF.

The chain is built from TRBV2 and TRBJ2-2; TRBD1 agrees at 10 bases. CDR3 size: 14 residues. Germline lookup yields CDR1 SNHLY and CDR2 FYNNEI. After removal of 11 bases from V and 1 base from J, the junction contained 4 bases not matched to a gene. The CDR3 nucleotides are TGTGCCGGGGGACAGGGGCGGAACACCGGGGAGCTGTTTTTT. It codes for CAGGQGRNTGELFF. Drawing the rest from reference TRBV2 and TRBJ2-2, the complete variable domain is EPEVTQTPSHQVTQMGQEVILRCVPISNHLYFYWYRQILGQKVEFLVSFYNNEISEKSEIFDDQFSVERPDGSNFTLKIRSTKLEDSAMYFCAGGQGRNTGELFFGEGSRLTVL.

This clone is a singleton in its sample. The chain has TRBV21-1 and TRBJ1-4; TRBD1 was called by the table and not checked on the DNA. TRBV21-1 is reported as a pseudogene. The CDR3 contains 16 residues. CDR3 loop: CASSKDQGAADEKLFF. The CDR3 nucleotides read TGTGCCAGCAGCAAAGACCAGGGGGCCGCGGATGAAAAACTGTTTTTT.

In the case of this clone: Other DNA sequences in this sample translate to the same CDR3. The chain is built from TRBV7-2 and TRBJ1-6, with a tentative D call TRBD1 (5 bases). Germline lookup yields CDR1 SGHTA and CDR2 FQGNSA. The CDR3 runs 17 residues. Trimming cost V 5 bases and J 2 bases, with 16 bases left between them. CDR3 DNA sequence: TGTGCCAGCAGCCTCGGGACTTATCTCCCCTATAATTCACCCCTCCACTTT. Amino acid sequence: CASSLGTYLPYNSPLHF.

V is TRBV5-5 and J is TRBJ2-1, with TRBD1 matching over 7 bases. Trimming cost V 3 bases and J 14 bases; bases outside gene matches: 14. The CDR3 extends over 14 amino acids. Germline CDR1 and CDR2: SGHKS and YYEKEE (reference sequence). CDR3 protein: CASSSILGGRRKFF. The CDR3 nucleotides read TGTGCCAGCAGCTCGATCCTAGGGGGCCGACGGAAGTTCTTC. The entire variable domain, with the rest obtained from reference TRBV5-5 and TRBJ2-1, is as follows: DAGVTQSPTHLIKTRGQQVTLRCSPISGHKSVSWYQQVLGQGPQFIFQYYEKEERGRGNFPDRFSARQFPNYSSELNVNALLLGDSALYLCASSSILGGRRKFFGPGTRLTVL.

This chain links TRBV24-1 with TRBJ1-2, with 7 bases identical to TRBD1. V lost 4 bases to trimming and J lost 10 bases; unmatched junction nucleotides: 5. Per the germline V gene, CDR1 is KGHDR and CDR2 is SFDVKD. CDR3 size: 12 residues. The CDR3 protein is CATSDWTGTYTF. CDR3 bases: TGTGCCACCAGTGACTGGACAGGAACCTACACCTTC.

This clone appeared a single time. The chain joins TRBV4-3 to TRBJ2-7; a possible D gene is TRBD1 (5 bases). The CDR3 is 17 amino acids. Germline V gene lookup returns CDR1 LGHNA and CDR2 YSLEER. V lost 0 bases and J 2 bases, leaving 17 bases between the germline ends. The CDR3: CASSQDLKGIGPYEQYF. For the CDR3, the DNA is TGCGCCAGCAGCCAAGATTTAAAGGGGATCGGACCCTACGAGCAGTACTTC.

J is TRBJ1-2 and V is TRBV7-9, with 9 bases aligning to TRBD1. The CDR3 covers 14 residues. Looked up from germline, CDR1 is SEHNR and CDR2 is FQNEAQ (reference sequence). V lost 0 bases, J lost 8 bases, and 4 bases stayed unmatched. The CDR3 DNA is TGTGCCAGCAGCTTAGCGGACAGGGGACTAGGCTACACCTTC. Protein product: CASSLADRGLGYTF.

The chain combines TRBV19 with TRBJ2-1; D uncertain. The V gene's germline CDR1 is LNHDA and CDR2 SQIVND (reference sequence). The CDR3 is 17 residues long. Deletions cut 3 bases from V and 8 bases from J, with 23 bases between. CDR3 sequence: CASSMGRKNFELDEQFF. CDR3 DNA sequence: TGTGCCAGTAGTATGGGCCGGAAGAATTTCGAGTTGGATGAGCAGTTCTTC. Looking up the rest from reference TRBV19 and TRBJ2-1 gives the full variable domain: DGGITQSPKYLFRKEGQNVTLSCEQNLNHDAMYWYRQDPGQGLRLIYYSQIVNDFQKGDIAEGYSVSREKKESFPLTVTSAQKNPTAFYLCASSMGRKNFELDEQFFGPGTRLTVL.